This T cell receptor beta chain was captured in a study of T cells in Graves' hyperthyroidism and ophthalmopathy. The investigators amplified TCR beta CDR3 regions from RNA transcripts. The TCR CDR3 first-round RT-PCR relied on the HTBI primer set. Each CDR3 protein gets one entry after TCRdb re-called the multiplex PCR reads with MiXCR. The repertoire includes 690,000 or so distinct CDR3 sequences, approximately 19% of them detected once, and roughly 17% sits in the top ten. Sequencing input: blood. This TCR came from a woman aged 50 to 65 with Graves' hyperthyroidism that later progressed to Graves' ophthalmopathy.

The chain's CDR3 is CASSFRRRTPTDTQYF. The DNA for the CDR3 is TGTGCCAGCAGCTTCCGCCGCCGGACGCCCACAGATACGCAGTATTTT. The chain uses TRBV5-4 and TRBJ2-3; D ambiguous. The germline CDR1 and CDR2 sequences are SGHNT and YYREEE (reference sequence). The CDR3 has 16 amino acids. The ends were cut back, 2 bases at V and 2 bases at J, with 15 bases in the middle. The full variable domain, rest sourced from reference TRBV5-4 and TRBJ2-3, is ETGVTQSPTHLIKTRGQQVTLRCSSQSGHNTVSWYQQALGQGPQFIFQYYREEENGRGNFPPRFSGLQFPNYSSELNVNALELDDSALYLCASSFRRRTPTDTQYFGPGTRLTVL.